The present T cell receptor beta chain was sequenced within a study of human T cells and chemical hapten exposure. Overall study results and limits: TCRs above 1 in 1000 frequency did not change with DPC sensitization.

Time point in this sample: pre-sensitization, week 0. Treatment of the sample: therapeutic diphenylcyclopropenone sensitization with weekly scalp DPC. This clonotype has a count of ten or more. Its antigen is unidentified. The CDR3 covers 15 residues. V lost 5 bases to trimming and J lost 6 bases; unmatched junction nucleotides: 7. Germline CDR1 is KGHSH and CDR2 is LQKENI. TCRdb called the RACE reads again in MiXCR, with one record for every CDR3 protein. The profile shows under 400,000 distinct CDR3 sequences, roughly 5.3% of them singletons. This TCR derives from a woman in her fifties or sixties with alopecia areata. Some clones in this sample may be carry-over from other donors' samples. The specimen comprised whole blood, sampled in connection with sensitization to the hapten diphenylcyclopropenone (DPC). This chain connects TRBV18 to TRBJ2-7; TRBD2 aligns across 13 bases. The CDR3 DNA sequence: TGTGCCAGCTCAGACGGACTAGCGGGAGTCGGCGAGCAGTACTTC. This gives the protein CASSDGLAGVGEQYF.